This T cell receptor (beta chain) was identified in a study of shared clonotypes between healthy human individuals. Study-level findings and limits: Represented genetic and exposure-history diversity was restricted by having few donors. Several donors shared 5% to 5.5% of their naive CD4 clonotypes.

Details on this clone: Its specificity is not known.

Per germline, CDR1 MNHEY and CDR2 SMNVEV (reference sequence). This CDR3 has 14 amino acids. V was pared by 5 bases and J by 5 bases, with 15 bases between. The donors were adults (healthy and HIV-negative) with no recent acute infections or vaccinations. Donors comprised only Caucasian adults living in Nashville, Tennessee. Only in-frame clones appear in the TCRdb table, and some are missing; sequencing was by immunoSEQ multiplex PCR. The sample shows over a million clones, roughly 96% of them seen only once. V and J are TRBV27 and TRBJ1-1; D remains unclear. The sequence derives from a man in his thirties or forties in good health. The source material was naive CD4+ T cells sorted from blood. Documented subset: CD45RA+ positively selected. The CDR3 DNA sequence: TGTGCCAGCAGTCCGCGCCGGGGTCTTACTGAAGCTTTCTTT. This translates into CASSPRRGLTEAFF.